Below, 32 T cell receptor beta chains from the same sample are listed, as sequenced in a study of low-dose radiotherapy and immunotherapy resistance in tumors. TRAV- and TRBV-specific primers primed first-strand cDNA, covering alpha and beta chains. PCR amplification of the TCRs was performed with Phusion for 20 PCR cycles, and it relied on a constant-region primer together with a V-primer adapter. Via MiXCR, TCRdb re-called the reads, giving one row per CDR3 protein. The sample includes nearly 95,000 distinct CDR3 sequences, roughly a tenth of them seen just once. Time point given: before trial treatment. Here the sequenced sample was PBMCs, taken before treatment. The receptor source for this set is a male donor with prostate cancer.

As regards this clonotype: A far more abundant clone sits one base away, making this likely a read error. J is TRBJ2-1 and V is TRBV4-1; possibly TRBD1 for D (5 bases). Germline CDR1 and CDR2: MGHRA and YSYEKL. The CDR3 covers 16 residues. The CDR3 sequence is CASSQDVTAWIYEQFF. CDR3 coding DNA: TGTGCCAGCAGCCAAGATGTGACAGCCTGGATCTACGAGCAGTTCTTC.

This clonotype has at least ten counts. This sequence joins TRBV28 and TRBJ2-7; D unresolved. V gave up 9 bases and J gave up 6 bases, with 21 bases separating them. Germline CDR1 MDHEN, CDR2 SYDVKM. This CDR3 is built from 14 residues. The CDR3, as DNA: TGTGCCAGTAGCCCCAGAGATTCAAACTTCGAGCAGTACTTC. Translating gives CASSPRDSNFEQYF.

This clonotype was detected only once. This probably arose from a read error, given a far larger clone one base away. This chain joins TRBV28 and TRBJ2-4, with D uncertain. The CDR3 consists of 15 residues. Germline values: CDR1 MDHEN, CDR2 SYDVKM. Trimming shortened V by 3 bases and J by 13 bases, and 22 bases separated the two germline ends. The CDR3 reads CASSFLRNGYNEQYF. The CDR3 bases are TGTGCCAGCAGTTTTCTGCGGAATGGGTACAATGAGCAGTACTTC.

This clonotype was counted only a few times. As DNA, the CDR3 is TGTGCCAGCAGCCCCCGAATGGGGGGCGTCCACGAGCAGTACTTC. This translates into CASSPRMGGVHEQYF. V and J are TRBV9 and TRBJ2-7; D possibly matches TRBD1 or TRBD2 (6 bases each). Trimming took 4 bases from V and 5 from J, leaving 19 bases between them. The germline gives CDR1 SGDLS, CDR2 YYNGEE. This CDR3 spans 15 amino acids.

Ten or more counts support this clonotype. J is TRBJ1-2 and V is TRBV28; tentative D call: TRBD1 (5 bases). Germline V gene lookup returns CDR1 MDHEN and CDR2 SYDVKM. The CDR3 is 12 residues long. Trimming pared 6 bases from V and 4 bases from J, leaving 9 bases between. This chain's CDR3 is CASRIGGYGYTF. CDR3 bases: TGTGCCAGCAGGATTGGGGGCTATGGCTACACCTTC.

The genes are TRBV20-1 and TRBJ1-5; D perhaps matches TRBD1 (5 bases). CDR1 is DFQATT and CDR2 is SNEGSKA in the germline V gene (reference sequence). V lost 4 bases and J 0 bases, leaving 16 bases between the germline ends. This CDR3 region has 16 residues. As DNA, the CDR3 is TGCAGTGCTACCTCGGGGCAGTCCCTTAGCAATCAGCCCCAGCATTTT. This codes for CSATSGQSLSNQPQHF.

Ten or more counts support this clonotype. V gene TRBV13 combines with J gene TRBJ2-5; 8 bases are a match to TRBD2. CDR1 and CDR2 (germline): PRHDT, FYEKMQ (reference sequence). Trimming took 5 bases from V and 7 from J; bases not matched to a gene: 0. The CDR3 length is 11 residues. CDR3 nucleotides: TGTGCCAGCAGCCGGGAGGGGACCCAGTACTTC. This codes for CASSREGTQYF.

This clonotype occurred many times. The chain combines TRBV7-2 with TRBJ2-6; TRBD1 matches 8 bases. The CDR3 is 17 amino acids. V gave up 5 bases and J gave up 2 bases; unmatched junction bases: 8. CDR1 is SGHTA and CDR2 is FQGNSA in the germline V gene. The CDR3 nucleotides read TGTGCCAGCAGCCCCGGGACAGGATCTCCTGGGGCCAACGTCCTGACTTTC. Protein product: CASSPGTGSPGANVLTF. Supplemented by reference TRBV7-2 and TRBJ2-6, the full variable domain reads GAGVSQSPSNKVTEKGKDVELRCDPISGHTALYWYRQSLGQGLEFLIYFQGNSAPDKSGLPSDRFSAERTGGSVSTLTIQRTQQEDSAVYLCASSPGTGSPGANVLTFGAGSRLTVL.

This clonotype was counted at least ten times. This chain connects TRBV7-2 to TRBJ2-1; TRBD1 might be the D (5 bases). Trimming left V 2 bases short and J 2 bases short, with 13 bases between. This CDR3 has 16 residues. CDR1 is SGHTA, CDR2 FQGNSA, per germline. The chain's CDR3 is CASSLIRGSPYNEQFF. CDR3 DNA: TGTGCCAGCAGCTTAATAAGGGGAAGCCCCTACAATGAGCAGTTCTTC.

This clonotype was picked up many times. V gene TRBV7-2 combines with J gene TRBJ2-2; D is possibly TRBD1 (5 bases). This CDR3 comprises 14 residues. Germline CDR1 is SGHTA and CDR2 is FQGNSA. V was pared by 6 bases and J by 7 bases, with 15 bases between. The DNA for the CDR3 is TGTGCCAGCAGGTTGACAGAAGGAGTCGGGGAGCTGTTTTTT. Translating it yields CASRLTEGVGELFF.

This chain links TRBV7-2 with TRBJ2-3; no clear D gene. CDR1 and CDR2 from the germline V gene are SGHTA and FQGNSA. V was trimmed by 6 bases and J by 1 base, leaving 14 bases between them. The CDR3 is 15 residues long. CDR3: CASRSSVMGTDTQYF. The CDR3 DNA reads TGTGCCAGCAGGTCTTCGGTTATGGGCACAGATACGCAGTATTTT.

This clonotype was observed many times. The rearrangement joins TRBV20-1 to TRBJ2-6; TRBD1 is a possible D gene (5 bases). Per the germline V gene, CDR1 is DFQATT and CDR2 is SNEGSKA (reference sequence). V lost 1 base to trimming and J lost 0 bases, with 10 bases between them. CDR3 length: 16 amino acids. The CDR3 region is CSARGGPSSGANVLTF. The CDR3 DNA is TGCAGTGCTAGAGGGGGCCCGAGCTCTGGGGCCAACGTCCTGACTTTC.

In regard to this clonotype: A far larger clone is one nucleotide away, so this likely arose from a read error. The rearrangement joins TRBV6-6 to TRBJ1-4, with 9 bases matching TRBD1. From germline, CDR1 is MNHNY and CDR2 SVGAGI (reference sequence). The CDR3 extends over 14 amino acids. The CDR3 DNA reads TGTGCCAGCAGTCTGGACAGGGGCCCTGAAATACTGTTTTTT. Translating it yields CASSLDRGPEILFF.

This chain joins TRBV27 and TRBJ2-2, with D possibly being TRBD1 or TRBD2 (5 bases each). The germline V gene encodes CDR1 MNHEY and CDR2 SMNVEV (reference sequence). Trimming shortened V by 1 base and J by 5 bases, and 11 bases separated the two germline ends. CDR3 size: 15 residues. The CDR3 DNA reads as TGTGCCAGCAGTTTATTTAGTGGGGGAACCGGGGAGCTGTTTTTT. It encodes CASSLFSGGTGELFF.

This clonotype was counted ten times or more. J is TRBJ2-1 and V is TRBV6-2 or TRBV6-3; 7 nucleotides match TRBD2. Germline values: CDR1 MNHEY, CDR2 SVGEGT. The CDR3 covers 12 residues. The V gene end was trimmed by 6 bases and the J gene end by 9 bases; junction bases not matched to a gene: 5. This CDR3 reads CASSRAGIEQFF. In nucleotides, the CDR3 is TGTGCCAGCAGCCGAGCGGGAATTGAGCAGTTCTTC.

This clonotype was seen ten or more times. The chain combines TRBV7-2 with TRBJ2-1; no clear D. The CDR3 runs to 13 residues. Germline CDR1 SGHTA, CDR2 FQGNSA. V lost 0 bases to trimming and J lost 6 bases, with 6 bases between them. The CDR3 nucleotides are TGTGCCAGCAGCTTAGCCCGGAGCAATGAGCAGTTCTTC. Translating gives CASSLARSNEQFF. Drawing the rest from reference TRBV7-2 and TRBJ2-1, the complete variable domain is GAGVSQSPSNKVTEKGKDVELRCDPISGHTALYWYRQSLGQGLEFLIYFQGNSAPDKSGLPSDRFSAERTGGSVSTLTIQRTQQEDSAVYLCASSLARSNEQFFGPGTRLTVL.

This clonotype came up many times. The chain combines TRBV10-3 with TRBJ1-5, with 7 bases fitting TRBD1. CDR1 is ENHRY, CDR2 SYGVKD, per germline. CDR3 length equals 21 residues. Unmatched junction bases numbered 21, after V lost 1 base and J lost 3 bases. The CDR3 is CAISEFKPILLPGQNNQPQHF. The DNA for the CDR3 is TGTGCCATCAGTGAGTTTAAGCCCATATTACTACCGGGACAGAACAATCAGCCCCAGCATTTT.

This clonotype was found many times. The V call is TRBV7-8, the J call TRBJ2-1; TRBD2 matches at 11 bases. The junction had 3 bases not matched to a gene; V was cut back by 1 base and J by 4 bases. Germline V lookup: CDR1 SGHVS, CDR2 FQNEAQ. The CDR3 covers 16 residues. CDR3 DNA: TGTGCCAGCAGCTTAGAACTAGCGGGAGTGTACAATGAGCAGTTCTTC. Translated: CASSLELAGVYNEQFF.

In this sample, this clonotype turned up many times. This chain links TRBV20-1 with TRBJ2-2; possibly TRBD1 or TRBD2 for D (5 bases each). The CDR3 consists of 14 residues. The V end was cut by 5 bases, the J end by 1 base, with 11 bases between. Germline lookup yields CDR1 DFQATT and CDR2 SNEGSKA (reference sequence). Here the CDR3 reads CSALGRWNTGELFF. In DNA, the CDR3 is TGCAGTGCTCTGGGACGGTGGAACACCGGGGAGCTGTTTTTT.

The chain combines TRBV5-4 with TRBJ2-7; 9 bases are shared with TRBD1. This CDR3 is 15 amino acids long. CDR1 is SGHNT and CDR2 is YYREEE in the germline V gene (reference sequence). V was pared by 1 base and J by 3 bases, with 5 bases of the junction left unmatched. The CDR3 reads CASSLPGQGYYEQYF. The CDR3 DNA follows: TGTGCCAGCAGCTTGCCGGGACAGGGCTACTACGAGCAGTACTTC.

This clonotype was seen at least ten times. The rearrangement joins TRBV6-2 or TRBV6-3 to TRBJ1-1, with D hard to call. V was cut by 6 bases and J by 0 bases, with 5 bases left in between. Germline lookup yields CDR1 MNHEY and CDR2 SVGEGT. This CDR3 region has 12 residues. CDR3 protein: CASRGVNTEAFF. The DNA for the CDR3 is TGTGCCAGCAGAGGAGTGAACACTGAAGCTTTCTTT.

This clonotype showed up many times. V gene TRBV4-2 combines with J gene TRBJ2-1; TRBD2 agrees at 7 bases. The CDR3 extends over 16 amino acids. CDR1 is LGHNA and CDR2 is YNFKEQ in the germline V gene. Trimming took 4 bases from V and 8 from J; bases not matched to a gene: 14. The CDR3 DNA follows: TGTGCCAGCAGCCCCTCGGCGGGAGTACTCTCGGATGAGCAGTTCTTC. Its translation: CASSPSAGVLSDEQFF.

This clonotype came up many times. This chain uses TRBV7-8 with TRBJ2-3; weak D call: TRBD2 (5 bases). This CDR3 is 14 amino acids long. The germline V gene encodes CDR1 SGHVS and CDR2 FQNEAQ. Trimming stripped 1 base from V and 3 bases from J, with 8 bases between. CDR3 loop: CASSLVGATDTQYF. CDR3 in DNA: TGTGCCAGCAGCTTAGTGGGAGCAACAGATACGCAGTATTTT.

This clonotype was detected many times. The chain joins TRBV18 to TRBJ1-3; no clear D. The CDR3 runs 17 residues. CDR1 is KGHSH, CDR2 LQKENI, per germline. Trimming cost V 0 bases and J 0 bases, with 12 bases left between them. The CDR3 loop reads CASSPPLGRLSGNTIYF. The CDR3 region has the DNA TGTGCCAGCTCACCACCTTTGGGCCGGCTCTCTGGAAACACCATATATTTT.

This clonotype appeared many times. The chain links TRBV3-1 to TRBJ1-1; maybe TRBD1 (6 bases). The CDR3 is made up of 14 amino acids. In germline, CDR1 is LGHDT, CDR2 YNNKEL (reference sequence). The V gene lost 4 bases and the J gene lost 10 bases, with 19 bases spanning the gap. CDR3 coding DNA: TGTGCCAGCAGCCCCGGGACAATAACGGTTGGAGCTTTCTTT. Encoded protein: CASSPGTITVGAFF.

This clonotype has ten or more counts. The chain links TRBV4-3 to TRBJ2-3; 12 bases line up with TRBD2. V was clipped by 0 bases and J by 0 bases; unmatched bases: 7. The germline CDR1 and CDR2 sequences are LGHNA and YSLEER. CDR3 length equals 19 residues. In DNA form, the CDR3 reads TGCGCCAGCAGCCAAGATAGGCTAGCGGGAGGGCGGAGCACAGATACGCAGTATTTT. This encodes CASSQDRLAGGRSTDTQYF.

Remarks on this clonotype: The likely explanation is a read error, given a far larger clone one base away. The chain joins TRBV7-8 to TRBJ1-1; 9 bases align to TRBD1. The CDR3 is 14 amino acids. Germline V gives CDR1 SGHVS, CDR2 FQNEAQ. The CDR3 sequence: CASSSTGGNTGAFF. The CDR3 DNA sequence: TGTGCCAGCAGCTCGACAGGGGGAAACACTGGAGCTTTCTTT.

This clonotype was seen repeatedly, ten times or more. The chain combines TRBV20-1 with TRBJ2-7; TRBD2 aligns across 14 bases. V shed 5 bases and J 7 bases; nucleotides not matched to a gene: 13. Germline V gene lookup returns CDR1 DFQATT and CDR2 SNEGSKA (reference sequence). CDR3 length: 16 residues. CDR3 bases: TGCAGTGCTTCCGGGACTAGCGGGAGACGGTCGAGTGAGCAGTACTTC. Protein product: CSASGTSGRRSSEQYF.

In this sample, this clonotype turned up many times. V usage is TRBV20-1 and J usage is TRBJ2-3; TRBD2 agrees at 11 bases. The CDR3 covers 14 residues. V shed 6 bases, J shed 2 bases, and the junction held 4 bases outside the gene matches. CDR1 is DFQATT, CDR2 SNEGSKA, per germline (reference sequence). CDR3 sequence (DNA): TGCAGTGCAAGACTAGCGGGAACCACAGATACGCAGTATTTT. It yields the protein CSARLAGTTDTQYF.

This clonotype was picked up many times. The CDR3 DNA follows: TGTGCCAGCAGATATGGACTAGCGGGAGTGTTCTTC. Translated: CASRYGLAGVFF. The chain links TRBV7-2 to TRBJ2-1; 13 bases are a match to TRBD2. CDR3 size: 12 residues. Germline V CDR1 and CDR2: SGHTA, FQGNSA. Trimming at V came to 6 bases and at J to 15 bases, leaving 5 bases not matched to a gene.

This clonotype was picked up a small number of times. The J gene is TRBJ1-4, the V gene TRBV4-3; maybe TRBD1 (6 bases). Germline CDR1 and CDR2: LGHNA and YSLEER. CDR3 length equals 21 residues. V was clipped by 0 bases and J by 0 bases, with 23 bases between them. The CDR3 coding sequence is TGCGCCAGCAGCCAAGATCTGGCTTCGGGGGCGTCTACGGCAACTAATGAAAAACTGTTTTTT. Amino acids: CASSQDLASGASTATNEKLFF.

The table lists this clonotype with many counts. The J gene is TRBJ1-2, the V gene TRBV7-2; 8 bases fit TRBD1. Germline CDR1 is SGHTA and CDR2 is FQGNSA. The CDR3 covers 14 residues. Losses at the gene ends were 7 bases for V and 4 bases for J; bases not matched to a gene: 8. Here the CDR3 reads CASNTQGVGYGYTF. The CDR3 DNA follows: TGTGCCAGCAACACACAGGGGGTCGGCTATGGCTACACCTTC. Based on the CDR3 plus reference TRBV7-2 and TRBJ1-2, the full variable domain is GAGVSQSPSNKVTEKGKDVELRCDPISGHTALYWYRQSLGQGLEFLIYFQGNSAPDKSGLPSDRFSAERTGGSVSTLTIQRTQQEDSAVYLCASNTQGVGYGYTFGSGTRLTVV.